Listed here is a single TCR beta chain. Its antigen is unidentified. TCRdb's copy holds only in-frame clones and misses some; the assay was immunoSEQ multiplex PCR. The data show around 320,000 clones, about 82% seen once. The data were obtained in a study of Ad26.COV2.S vaccination and SARS-CoV-2 variants. Overall study results and limits: Breadth of non-spike TCRs did not differ between vaccinees and placebo recipients. Placebo recipients showed lower spike-specific TCR breadth than vaccinees.

Treatment of the sample: about 20 received Ad26.COV2.S at low or high dose, single or two shots; a few received placebo; per-sample allocation not given. Collection of the samples took place on day 63 after the first injection of vaccine or placebo. In Boston, an adult donor aged 18-55 years took part. As its vector, the vaccine had Ad26, which expressed Wuhan-strain SARS-CoV-2 spike. Sample: peripheral blood, taken in a trial of Ad26.COV2.S vaccine versus placebo. This sequence was found in a person between 18 and 60 years old who received the Ad26.COV2.S COVID-19 vaccine or a placebo.

The CDR3 region is CASSATPGGSGEKLFF. CDR3 bases: TGTGCCAGCAGCGCAACTCCAGGGGGTTCTGGCGAAAAACTGTTTTTT. The V gene is TRBV9, the J gene TRBJ1-4, with TRBD1 matching over 7 bases. Germline V lookup: CDR1 SGDLS, CDR2 YYNGEE. CDR3 length: 16 residues. V shed 3 bases and J 8 bases; nucleotides not matched to a gene: 13.